Given below is one T cell receptor (beta chain) in context. Seattle participants joined during active infection and were tracked over time. J gave up 7 bases and V 6 bases, and 5 bases lay outside the gene matches. From germline, CDR1 is MDHEN and CDR2 SYDVKM. CDR3 length: 13 amino acids. These data come from a study of blood T cell repertoires in COVID-19. Study context: Specimens from acute and convalescent COVID-19 originated in the United States, Italy and Spain. Nucleic acid was either cDNA or gDNA, and it came from T cells, B-cell-depleted T cells, or PBMCs.

Sequencing used immunoSEQ multiplex PCR; TCRdb keeps in-frame clones, though not all of them. The table records about 97,000 clones, roughly 90% of them present only once. This receptor was obtained from a woman between 45 and 60 years old with COVID-19, enrolled during active disease. The sequencing input was peripheral blood. The V gene is TRBV28, the J gene TRBJ1-2; 10 nucleotides agree with TRBD1. CDR3 protein: CASRDRGRGGYTF. The CDR3, as DNA: TGTGCCAGCAGGGACAGGGGGAGAGGTGGCTACACCTTC.